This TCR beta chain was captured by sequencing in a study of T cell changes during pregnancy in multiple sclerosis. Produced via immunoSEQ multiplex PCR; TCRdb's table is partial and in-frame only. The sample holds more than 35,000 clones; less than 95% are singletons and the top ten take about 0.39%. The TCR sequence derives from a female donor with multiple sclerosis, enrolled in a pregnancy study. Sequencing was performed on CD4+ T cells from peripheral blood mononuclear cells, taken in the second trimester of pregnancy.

The CDR3 region has the DNA TGTGCCAGCAGTATTCTTCGCGGGGAGACCCAGTACTTC. It encodes CASSILRGETQYF. The rearrangement uses TRBV27 and TRBJ2-5; D is possibly TRBD2 (5 bases). The CDR3 is 13 residues long. V was clipped by 5 bases and J by 5 bases, with 12 bases between them. Germline loops: CDR1 MNHEY, CDR2 SMNVEV (reference sequence).